These T cell receptor beta chains were read from a single sample in a study of cytomegalovirus exposure and HLA in healthy donors. Assay: immunoSEQ multiplex PCR; the TCRdb copy retains only in-frame clones and omits some. The sample carries 150,000 to 200,000 clones, roughly 84% recorded once. The material sequenced was PBMCs. These receptors were collected from a man aged 25-45 years in good health and CMV-seropositive. CDR3s include the opening cysteine and the closing phenylalanine or tryptophan. D genes are given only for firm matches. The listing skips clone size in some rows; elsewhere it reads once, few, many or a size class.

d_gene	v_gene	j_gene	abundance	CDR3nt	CDR3aa
TRBD1	TRBV5-1	TRBJ1-2	once	TGCGCCAGCAGCTTAAGACAGGGATATGGCTACACCTTC	CASSLRQGYGYTF
NA	TRBV21-1	TRBJ2-3	NA	TGTGCCAGCAGCAAAGTGAAAGTTGAAAACAGGGGGAGCACAGATACGCAGTATTTT	CASSKVKVENRGSTDTQYF
TRBD2	TRBV2	TRBJ2-3	NA	TGTGCCAGCAGTGCCGAAGCTAGCGGGAGTTCCTATACAGATACGCAGTATTTT	CASSAEASGSSYTDTQYF
TRBD1	TRBV28	TRBJ1-4	NA	TGTGCCAGCAGTTTTAAAGAGCGGGGGTTCGGGGGACAGTTTAATGAAAAACTGTTTTTT	CASSFKERGFGGQFNEKLFF
TRBD1	TRBV25-1	TRBJ1-1	NA	TGTGCCAGCAGTTTCCGGGACAGGGGGAACACTGAAGCTTTCTTT	CASSFRDRGNTEAFF
TRBD1	TRBV28	TRBJ1-4	NA	TGTGCCAGCAGTTTAGGGGACGGGACAGGGTCTCGAATCGGGTATGAAAAACTGTTTTTT	CASSLGDGTGSRIGYEKLFF
TRBD1	TRBV28	TRBJ2-7	NA	TGTGCCAGCACCCAATTGACAGGGTTCCACGAGCAGTACTTC	CASTQLTGFHEQYF
TRBD2	TRBV5-1	TRBJ2-2	NA	TGCGCCAGCAGGGGACTAGCGGTAAACACCGGGGAGCTGTTTTTT	CASRGLAVNTGELFF
NA	TRBV15	TRBJ1-1	NA	TGTGCCACCAGCGGGAGGGACACACGCACTGAAGCTTTCTTT	CATSGRDTRTEAFF
TRBD2	TRBV9	TRBJ2-2	NA	TGTGCCAGCAGTCTAGCGGGGGAGAACACCGGGGAGCTGTTTTTT	CASSLAGENTGELFF
TRBD1	TRBV28	TRBJ1-2	few	TGTGCCAGCAGCCCTGGACAGGGAGGCTACACCTTC	CASSPGQGGYTF
TRBD2	TRBV5-1	TRBJ2-7	few	TGCGCCAGCAGCTGGACGGGGGGAATGAGGGAGCAGTACTTC	CASSWTGGMREQYF
TRBD2	TRBV18	TRBJ2-7	NA	TGTGCCAGCTCACTTAGAAGCGGGAGGGCCTCCTACGAGCAGTACTTC	CASSLRSGRASYEQYF
TRBD1	TRBV18	TRBJ2-7	few	TGTGCCAGCTCAAACACAGGGGGGCACGAGCAGTACTTC	CASSNTGGHEQYF